The 10 T cell receptor beta chains reported below all come from one sample, sequenced in a study of cytomegalovirus exposure and HLA in healthy donors. Produced via immunoSEQ multiplex PCR; TCRdb's table is partial and in-frame only. In the table there are about 360,000 clones, about nine tenths of which are singletons. Sequences were obtained from PBMCs. These receptors were taken from a young woman in good health and CMV-seronegative.

This clone was seen only once. The rearrangement links TRBV7-8 to TRBJ2-5, with 11 bases lining up with TRBD2. The V segment lost 1 base and the J segment 5 bases; nucleotides outside the gene matches: 18. CDR3 length: 20 amino acids. CDR1 SGHVS and CDR2 FQNEAQ come from the germline V gene. CDR3 bases: TGTGCCAGCAGCTTAGGTCCCGGCGCTAGCGGGGGGCCAGGGGGGGAGACCCAGTACTTC. This translates into CASSLGPGASGGPGGETQYF.

This clone is a singleton in its sample. This rearrangement joins TRBV15 to TRBJ2-7; 7 nucleotides align to TRBD2. V was clipped by 6 bases and J by 6 bases; unmatched bases: 11. The CDR3 totals 14 residues. Germline CDR1 LNHNV, CDR2 YYDKDF (reference sequence). This CDR3 reads CATSTGTIALEQYF. The CDR3 bases are TGTGCCACCAGTACCGGGACTATCGCCCTCGAGCAGTACTTC.

This chain's CDR3 is CASGAGTAGYGYTF. The CDR3 bases are TGTGCTAGTGGCGCAGGGACAGCAGGCTATGGCTACACCTTC. The J gene is TRBJ1-2, the V gene TRBV12-5; 7 bases are a match to TRBD1. The CDR3 is 14 residues long. Germline V CDR1 and CDR2: LGHNT, FRNRAP. The ends lost 6 bases at V and 4 bases at J; junction bases unmatched: 8.

This clone was recorded a few times. The chain combines TRBV4-1 with TRBJ2-1; D possibly corresponds to TRBD2 (7 bases). This CDR3 contains 13 residues. Germline V gives CDR1 MGHRA, CDR2 YSYEKL. V was shortened by 1 base and J by 10 bases, with 11 bases between the two germline ends. CDR3 region: CASSQGGGGEQFF. Here the CDR3 DNA reads TGCGCCAGCAGCCAAGGAGGCGGGGGCGAGCAGTTCTTC.

This clone showed up just once. The chain couples TRBV6-6 to TRBJ1-6, with TRBD1 matching 8 bases. J lost 10 bases, V lost 6 bases, and 11 bases had no gene match. The CDR3 spans 15 residues. Germline lookup yields CDR1 MNHNY and CDR2 SVGAGI (reference sequence). CDR3 sequence: CASSRTGTGASPLHF. The CDR3 DNA is TGTGCCAGCAGCCGCACTGGGACAGGAGCCTCACCCCTCCACTTT.

The chain uses TRBV29-1 and TRBJ2-7; 7 bases line up with TRBD2. The germline V gene has CDR1 SQVTM and CDR2 ANQGSEA. The CDR3 extends over 15 amino acids. After removal of 5 bases from V and 3 bases from J, the junction contained 13 bases not matched to a gene. As DNA, the CDR3 is TGCAGCGTTAGCCCGGCTAGCGGCAATCGCTACGAGCAGTACTTC. Translating gives CSVSPASGNRYEQYF.

The chain is built from TRBV6-1 and TRBJ1-5, with no clear D. The CDR3 loop spans 14 amino acids. V was pared by 3 bases and J by 5 bases, with 11 bases between. Germline V gene lookup returns CDR1 MNHNS and CDR2 SASEGT. The CDR3 is CASSDLEGYQPQHF. The CDR3 region has the DNA TGTGCCAGCAGTGATCTGGAGGGTTATCAGCCCCAGCATTTT.

V is TRBV5-1 and J is TRBJ1-1, with D possibly being TRBD1 (6 bases). CDR1 is SGHRS and CDR2 is YFSETQ in the germline V gene. The CDR3 is 15 residues long. The V end lost 0 bases, the J end lost 2 bases, and 11 bases lay between the germline ends. The CDR3 nucleotides are TGCGCCAGCAGCTTGGGACCGGGGGGCAACACTGAAGCTTTCTTT. This translates into CASSLGPGGNTEAFF.

The rearrangement links TRBV18 to TRBJ2-3, with D maybe TRBD1 (6 bases). Trimming left V 6 bases short and J 1 base short, with 14 bases between. The germline CDR1 and CDR2 sequences are KGHSH and LQKENI. This CDR3 contains 15 residues. As DNA, the CDR3 is TGTGCCAGCTCTCAACAAGGGGGAGGCACAGATACGCAGTATTTT. Its translation: CASSQQGGGTDTQYF. The entire variable domain, with the rest obtained from reference TRBV18 and TRBJ2-3, is as follows: NAGVMQNPRHLVRRRGQEARLRCSPMKGHSHVYWYRQLPEEGLKFMVYLQKENIIDESGMPKERFSAEFPKEGPSILRIQQVVRGDSAAYFCASSQQGGGTDTQYFGPGTRLTVL.

This clone has just a few counts. This chain uses TRBV5-1 with TRBJ1-2; D remains ambiguous. Trimming removed 0 bases from V and 4 bases from J, with 4 bases in between. Germline V gene lookup returns CDR1 SGHRS and CDR2 YFSETQ. The CDR3 loop spans 12 amino acids. The CDR3 DNA sequence: TGCGCCAGCAGCTTGGAGAGCTATGGCTACACCTTC. Translating it yields CASSLESYGYTF.